The rows below give T cell receptor beta chains drawn from one sample of a study of blood T cell repertoires in COVID-19. Only in-frame clones appear in the TCRdb table, and some are missing; sequencing was by immunoSEQ multiplex PCR. This table has about half a million clones, approximately 91% appearing once. Sample: PBMCs or T cells enriched from blood (not recorded which). These receptors all stem from a woman aged 55-70 years who had recovered from COVID-19. Each CDR3 is given with its conserved first and last residue. A D gene is named only where the DNA matches it firmly. Clone size is not always given. Where it is, it says once, few, many or a class for expanded clones.

d_call clone_size j_call v_call cdr3_aa cdr3_nt
. . TRBJ1-4 TRBV9 CASSALQGGGEKLFF TGTGCCAGCAGCGCCTTACAGGGCGGGGGTGAAAAACTGTTTTTT
TRBD2 . TRBJ2-3 TRBV7-2 CASSWGLAGATQYF TGTGCCAGCAGCTGGGGACTAGCGGGGGCTACGCAGTATTTT
. . TRBJ2-3 TRBV5-1 CASSLSIGLGSADTQYF TGCGCCAGCAGCTTGTCCATCGGTTTGGGGAGCGCAGATACGCAGTATTTT
. . TRBJ2-7 TRBV7-4 CASSLGSQQGTIYEQYF TGTGCCAGCAGCTTAGGGTCCCAACAGGGAACTATCTACGAGCAGTACTTC
. once TRBJ1-2 TRBV4-1 CASSQVATSRQANGYTF TGCGCCAGCAGCCAAGTCGCCACCTCTAGACAGGCTAATGGCTACACCTTC
TRBD2 once TRBJ2-3 TRBV12-3/TRBV12-4 CASSLLAGDTQYF TGTGCCAGCAGTCTGCTAGCGGGAGATACGCAGTATTTT
. few TRBJ1-5 TRBV3-1/TRBV3-2 CASSQAGLGQPQHF TGTGCCAGCAGCCAAGCAGGACTCGGTCAGCCCCAGCATTTT
. . TRBJ1-6 TRBV28 CASSLWGTHEYNSPLHF TGTGCCAGCAGTTTATGGGGGACTCACGAATATAATTCACCCCTCCACTTT
. . TRBJ2-2 TRBV30 CAWRQVAGELFF TGTGCCTGGAGACAGGTCGCCGGGGAGCTGTTTTTT
. . TRBJ1-5 TRBV19 CASSKEGPQPQHF TGTGCCAGTAGTAAAGAGGGCCCTCAGCCCCAGCATTTT
. . TRBJ2-7 TRBV9 CASSPRPGDEQYF TGTGCCAGCAGCCCTCGTCCGGGGGACGAGCAGTACTTC
. . TRBJ2-1 TRBV2 CASRKDRARNLPSYNEQFF TGTGCCAGCAGGAAAGACAGAGCCCGGAATCTCCCCTCCTACAATGAGCAGTTCTTC
. . TRBJ2-1 TRBV7-2 CASSLQWTQNNEQFF TGTGCCAGCAGCTTACAATGGACACAAAACAATGAGCAGTTCTTC
. . TRBJ1-6 TRBV3-1/TRBV3-2 CASSQLQPNSPLHF TGTGCCAGCAGCCAATTACAGCCAAATTCACCCCTCCACTTT
. . TRBJ2-4 TRBV5-1 CASSASNIQYF TGCGCCAGCAGCGCCAGTAACATTCAGTACTTC
. . TRBJ1-4 TRBV19 CASSPLRGEGEKLFF TGTGCCAGTAGTCCGCTCAGGGGCGAAGGGGAAAAACTGTTTTTT
TRBD2 . TRBJ2-1 TRBV4-1 CASSQPGTSGGADNEQFF TGCGCCAGCAGCCAACCCGGGACTAGCGGGGGGGCCGACAATGAGCAGTTCTTC
TRBD1 . TRBJ1-2 TRBV5-5 CASSRDRAFYGYTF TGTGCCAGCAGCCGGGACAGGGCTTTCTATGGCTACACCTTC
TRBD1 once TRBJ2-1 TRBV5-4 CASSSRDSYNEQFF TGTGCCAGCAGCTCCCGGGACAGCTACAATGAGCAGTTCTTC
. . TRBJ1-1 TRBV6-1 CASSEVRGTEAFF TGTGCCAGCAGTGAAGTTCGGGGGACTGAAGCTTTCTTT
. . TRBJ2-5 TRBV2 CASSRFLETQYF TGTGCCAGCAGCCGGTTTCTGGAGACCCAGTACTTC
. . TRBJ2-3 TRBV5-1 CASSERVGDTQYF TGCGCCAGCAGCGAGCGGGTGGGAGATACGCAGTATTTT
. . TRBJ2-3 TRBV5-1 CASSRRLAGGSADTQYF TGCGCCAGCAGCCGGAGATTAGCTGGAGGGTCGGCAGATACGCAGTATTTT
. . TRBJ1-2 TRBV11-2 CASSSGRGRRWPFYGYTF TGTGCCAGCAGCTCGGGGAGGGGCAGAAGATGGCCGTTCTATGGCTACACCTTC
. . TRBJ1-1 TRBV5-1 CASSPSGGDTEAFF TGCGCCAGCAGTCCCTCGGGGGGGGACACTGAAGCTTTCTTT
. . TRBJ1-5 TRBV2 CASSGTDNQPQHF TGTGCCAGCAGCGGTACAGACAATCAGCCCCAGCATTTT
. . TRBJ1-1 TRBV7-2 CASKTTGQTTEAFF TGTGCCAGCAAGACCACCGGACAGACCACTGAAGCTTTCTTT
TRBD1 . TRBJ1-3 TRBV27 CASSSYRGAGNTIYF TGTGCCAGCAGTTCCTACAGGGGGGCTGGAAACACCATATATTTT
. . TRBJ1-4 TRBV2 CASSAQGTNEKLFF TGTGCCAGCAGTGCACAGGGAACTAATGAAAAACTGTTTTTT
TRBD1 . TRBJ1-6 TRBV18 CASSLQGNNSPLHF TGTGCCAGCTCACTACAGGGGAATAATTCACCCCTCCACTTT
. . TRBJ2-1 TRBV5-5 CASSLEGEWAHNEQFF TGTGCCAGCAGCTTGGAGGGAGAATGGGCACACAATGAGCAGTTCTTC
TRBD2 . TRBJ2-3 TRBV5-4 CASSTTLAGFSTDTQYF TGTGCCAGCAGCACCACCTTAGCGGGGTTCAGCACAGATACGCAGTATTTT
TRBD1 . TRBJ1-5 TRBV10-3 CAIGGTGQGNQPQHF TGTGCCATCGGGGGGACAGGGCAGGGAAATCAGCCCCAGCATTTT
. . TRBJ2-2 TRBV2 CASSRFSSGGELFF TGTGCCAGCAGTCGATTCAGCAGCGGCGGGGAGCTGTTTTTT
TRBD1 . TRBJ2-1 TRBV6-5 CASRPGTGAYNEQFF TGTGCCAGCAGACCCGGGACAGGTGCCTACAATGAGCAGTTCTTC
TRBD1 . TRBJ2-3 TRBV5-1 CASSLGDRYLSTDTQYF TGCGCCAGCAGCCTGGGGGACAGGTACCTTAGCACAGATACGCAGTATTTT
. few TRBJ1-5 TRBV24-1 CATSRGDSNQPQHF TGTGCCACCAGTCGGGGGGATAGCAATCAGCCCCAGCATTTT
. . TRBJ1-1 TRBV30 CAWSVLVNTEAFF TGTGCCTGGAGTGTCTTAGTGAACACTGAAGCTTTCTTT
. . TRBJ1-6 TRBV4-1 CASSQDGTLNSPLHF TGCGCCAGCAGCCAAGACGGGACTCTTAATTCACCCCTCCACTTT
TRBD2 . TRBJ2-2 TRBV9 CASSYQLAANTGELFF TGTGCCAGCAGTTACCAACTAGCGGCGAACACCGGGGAGCTGTTTTTT
. . TRBJ2-5 TRBV3-1/TRBV3-2 CASSVRGGRETQYF TGTGCCAGCAGCGTCAGGGGCGGTCGGGAGACCCAGTACTTC
. few TRBJ1-2 TRBV29-1 CSVGRGATDYGYTF TGCAGCGTGGGACGGGGGGCCACCGACTATGGCTACACCTTC
TRBD1 . TRBJ1-1 TRBV9 CASSPRQGLLNTEAFF TGTGCCAGCAGCCCCAGACAGGGTCTCTTGAACACTGAAGCTTTCTTT
. . TRBJ2-2 TRBV5-6 CASSLAATYTGELFF TGTGCCAGCAGCTTGGCAGCGACTTACACCGGGGAGCTGTTTTTT
. . TRBJ2-5 TRBV19 CASSIAGRVPSETQYF TGTGCCAGTAGTATAGCTGGCAGGGTCCCCTCGGAGACCCAGTACTTC
. . TRBJ1-3 TRBV6-5 CASSSGTLSGNTIYF TGTGCCAGCAGTTCCGGGACTCTTAGCGGAAACACCATATATTTT
. . TRBJ1-1 TRBV27 CASSVGQYMNTEAFF TGTGCCAGCAGTGTCGGACAGTATATGAACACTGAAGCTTTCTTT
TRBD1 . TRBJ1-4 TRBV28 CASSYGGGWGNEKLFF TGTGCCAGCAGTTATGGAGGGGGCTGGGGTAATGAAAAACTGTTTTTT
. . TRBJ2-2 TRBV10-3 CAISDRQTNTGELFF TGTGCCATCAGTGATCGACAGACGAACACCGGGGAGCTGTTTTTT
. . TRBJ1-5 TRBV5-1 CASSLDGHSNQPQHF TGCGCCAGCAGCTTGGATGGCCATAGCAATCAGCCCCAGCATTTT
. . TRBJ1-6 TRBV10-3 CAIRPDKDSPLHF TGTGCCATCAGGCCCGACAAAGATTCACCCCTCCACTTT
TRBD1 . TRBJ2-2 TRBV13 CASSLRTGRNTGELFF TGTGCCAGCAGCTTAAGGACAGGGCGGAACACCGGGGAGCTGTTTTTT
TRBD2 . TRBJ2-2 TRBV7-2 CASSLSGGLGTGELFF TGTGCCAGCAGCTTGTCGGGGGGTTTGGGCACCGGGGAGCTGTTTTTT
TRBD1 . TRBJ1-5 TRBV12-3/TRBV12-4 CASDPGGGQPQHF TGTGCCAGCGATCCAGGGGGCGGTCAGCCCCAGCATTTT
TRBD2 . TRBJ2-3 TRBV5-1 CASRTSGGPTDTQYF TGCGCCAGCAGGACTAGCGGGGGCCCCACAGATACGCAGTATTTT
. few TRBJ1-5 TRBV5-1 CASSGGGDQPQHF TGCGCCAGCAGCGGAGGAGGCGATCAGCCCCAGCATTTT
TRBD1 . TRBJ1-6 TRBV27 CASSPPGGYNSPLHF TGTGCCAGCAGCCCCCCAGGGGGTTATAATTCACCCCTCCACTTT
TRBD1 . TRBJ2-2 TRBV5-1 CASSNDRDRTGELFF TGCGCCAGCAGTAATGACAGGGATCGAACCGGGGAGCTGTTTTTT
. . TRBJ1-2 TRBV4-1 CASSQDSWGAGYTF TGCGCCAGCAGCCAAGATAGTTGGGGAGCGGGCTACACCTTC
TRBD1 . TRBJ1-2 TRBV29-1 CSVEEGQSYGYTF TGCAGCGTTGAAGAGGGACAGTCCTATGGCTACACCTTC